This T cell receptor (beta chain) was recorded in a study of cytomegalovirus exposure and HLA in healthy donors. Trimming cost V 2 bases and J 7 bases, with 6 bases left between them. The CDR3 length is 11 residues. From germline, CDR1 is SGHTA and CDR2 FQGNSA. The PCR had 60 Vbeta and 13 Jbeta primers. Using immunoSEQ multiplex PCR, the repertoire was profiled, and TCRdb retains in-frame clones only, with some absent. The top ten clones hold less than 2% of a sample with around 140,000 clones, 61% of them seen once. The source material was PBMCs. The receptor comes from a male donor in good health and CMV-seronegative. The chain employs TRBV7-2 and TRBJ2-7; D is unclear. The CDR3 sequence is CASSLFGEQYF. The CDR3 coding sequence is TGTGCCAGCAGCTTATTCGGGGAGCAGTACTTC.